This T cell receptor beta chain originates from a study of blood T cell repertoires in COVID-19. The wider study: The cDNA or gDNA used as material had been derived from T cells, B-cell-depleted T cells, or PBMCs.

The CDR3 is 14 residues long. J lost 5 bases, V lost 2 bases, and 4 bases had no gene match. The germline V gene encodes CDR1 SGHDN and CDR2 FVKESK. Clones were sequenced by immunoSEQ multiplex PCR, and TCRdb holds only the in-frame ones, with some missing. The data contain over 25,000 clones, 85% of them singletons. Sample: peripheral blood. The TCR comes from a man older than 75 with active COVID-19. The chain couples TRBV14 to TRBJ2-3; 7 bases match TRBD1. The CDR3: CASSQTGAGDTQYF. The CDR3 nucleotides read TGTGCCAGCAGCCAAACAGGGGCTGGAGATACGCAGTATTTT.